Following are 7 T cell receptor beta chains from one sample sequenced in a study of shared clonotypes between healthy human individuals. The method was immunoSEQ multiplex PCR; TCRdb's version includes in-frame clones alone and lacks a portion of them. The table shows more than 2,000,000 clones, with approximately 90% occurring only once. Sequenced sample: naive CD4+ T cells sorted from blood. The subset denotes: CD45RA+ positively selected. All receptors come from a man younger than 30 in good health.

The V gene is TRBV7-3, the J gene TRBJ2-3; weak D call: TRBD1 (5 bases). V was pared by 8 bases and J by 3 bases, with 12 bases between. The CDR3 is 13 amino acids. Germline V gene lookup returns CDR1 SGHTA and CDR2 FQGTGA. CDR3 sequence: CASRAGKTDTQYF. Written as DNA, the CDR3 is TGTGCCAGCCGGGCAGGGAAGACAGATACGCAGTATTTT.

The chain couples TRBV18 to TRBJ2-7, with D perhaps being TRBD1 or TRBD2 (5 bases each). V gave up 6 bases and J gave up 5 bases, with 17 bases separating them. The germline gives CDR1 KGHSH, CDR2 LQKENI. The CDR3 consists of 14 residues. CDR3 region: CASSTPGANHEQYF. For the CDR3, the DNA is TGTGCCAGCTCGACACCCGGGGCGAACCACGAGCAGTACTTC.

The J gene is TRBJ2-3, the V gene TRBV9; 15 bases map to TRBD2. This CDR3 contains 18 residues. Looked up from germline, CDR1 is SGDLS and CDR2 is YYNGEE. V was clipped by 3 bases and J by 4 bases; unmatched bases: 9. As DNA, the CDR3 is TGTGCCAGCAGCGCCCAAGGACTAGCGGGGGGGCCCCCAGATACGCAGTATTTT. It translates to CASSAQGLAGGPPDTQYF.

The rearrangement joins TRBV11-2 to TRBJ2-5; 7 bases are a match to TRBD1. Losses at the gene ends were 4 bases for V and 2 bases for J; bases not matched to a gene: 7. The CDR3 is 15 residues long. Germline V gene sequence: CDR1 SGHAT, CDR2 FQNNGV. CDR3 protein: CASSSGGFRQETQYF. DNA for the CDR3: TGTGCCAGCAGCTCAGGGGGTTTTCGTCAAGAGACCCAGTACTTC.

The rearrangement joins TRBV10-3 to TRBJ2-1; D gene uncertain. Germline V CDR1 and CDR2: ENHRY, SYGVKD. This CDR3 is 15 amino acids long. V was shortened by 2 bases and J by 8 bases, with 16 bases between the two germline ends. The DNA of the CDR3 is TGTGCCATCAGTGAGGGTCGTACAGCTAATTATGAGCAGTTCTTC. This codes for CAISEGRTANYEQFF.

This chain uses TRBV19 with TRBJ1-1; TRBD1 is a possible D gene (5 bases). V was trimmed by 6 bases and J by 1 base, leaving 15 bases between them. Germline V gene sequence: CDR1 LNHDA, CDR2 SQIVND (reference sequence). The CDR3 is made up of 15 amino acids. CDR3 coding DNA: TGTGCCAGTAGATCCCCAGGGTTCCCGAACACTGAAGCTTTCTTT. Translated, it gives CASRSPGFPNTEAFF. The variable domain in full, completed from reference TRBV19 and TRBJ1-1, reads DGGITQSPKYLFRKEGQNVTLSCEQNLNHDAMYWYRQDPGQGLRLIYYSQIVNDFQKGDIAEGYSVSREKKESFPLTVTSAQKNPTAFYLCASRSPGFPNTEAFFGQGTRLTVV.

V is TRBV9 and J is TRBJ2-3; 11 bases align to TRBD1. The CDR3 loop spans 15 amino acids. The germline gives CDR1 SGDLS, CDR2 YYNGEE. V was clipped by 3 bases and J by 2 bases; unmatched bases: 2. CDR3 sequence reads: CASSGTGGFTDTQYF. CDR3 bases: TGTGCCAGCAGCGGGACAGGGGGCTTCACAGATACGCAGTATTTT.